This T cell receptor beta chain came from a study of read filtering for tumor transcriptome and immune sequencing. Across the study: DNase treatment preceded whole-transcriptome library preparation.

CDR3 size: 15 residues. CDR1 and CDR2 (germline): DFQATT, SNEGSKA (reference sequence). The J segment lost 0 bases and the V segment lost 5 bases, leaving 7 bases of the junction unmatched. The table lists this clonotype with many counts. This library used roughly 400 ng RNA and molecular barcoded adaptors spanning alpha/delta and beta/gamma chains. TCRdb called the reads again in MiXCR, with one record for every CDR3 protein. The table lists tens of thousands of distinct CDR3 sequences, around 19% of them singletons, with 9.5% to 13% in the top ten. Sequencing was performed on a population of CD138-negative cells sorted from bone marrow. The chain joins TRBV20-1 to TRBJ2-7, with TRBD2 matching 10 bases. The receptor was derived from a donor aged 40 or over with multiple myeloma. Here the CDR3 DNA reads TGCAGTGCTGCCGAAGCGGGAGGGCCCTCCTACGAGCAGTACTTC. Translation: CSAAEAGGPSYEQYF.